This T cell receptor (beta chain) was identified during a study of early T cells in non-severe SARS-CoV-2 infection. Germline CDR1 reads MDHEN; CDR2 reads SYDVKM. V shed 5 bases and J shed 1 base, with 3 bases lying between them. This CDR3 has 13 amino acids. Molecules of cDNA were individually given unique molecular identifiers that were attached to them. A single record per CDR3 protein comes from TCRdb applying MiXCR to the 5' RACE reads. The data hold 60,000 or so distinct CDR3 sequences, with around 12% observed a single time. The TCR comes from an adult who was a healthcare worker with PCR-confirmed SARS-CoV-2 infection or an uninfected control (not recorded which). V gene TRBV28 combines with J gene TRBJ2-6; D ambiguous. The specimen was whole blood, collected at baseline. CDR3 amino acids: CASSTSGANVLTF. DNA of the CDR3: TGTGCCAGCAGTACTTCTGGGGCCAACGTCCTGACTTTC. Complete variable domain (other parts from reference TRBV28 and TRBJ2-6): DVKVTQSSRYLVKRTGEKVFLECVQDMDHENMFWYRQDPGLGLRLIYFSYDVKMKEKGDIPEGYSVSREKKERFSLILESASTNQTSMYLCASSTSGANVLTFGAGSRLTVL.